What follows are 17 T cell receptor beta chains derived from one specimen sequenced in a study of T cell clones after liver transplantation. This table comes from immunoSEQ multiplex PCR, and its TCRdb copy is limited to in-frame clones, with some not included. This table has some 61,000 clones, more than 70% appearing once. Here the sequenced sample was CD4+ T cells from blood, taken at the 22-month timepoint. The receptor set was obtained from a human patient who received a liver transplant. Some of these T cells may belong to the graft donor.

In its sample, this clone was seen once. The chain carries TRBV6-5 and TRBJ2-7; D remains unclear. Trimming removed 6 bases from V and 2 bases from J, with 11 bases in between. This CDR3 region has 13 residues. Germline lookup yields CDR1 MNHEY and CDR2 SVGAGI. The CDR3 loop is CASSLLGTYEQYF. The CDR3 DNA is TGTGCCAGCAGCCTCTTGGGGACCTACGAGCAGTACTTC.

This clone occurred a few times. In nucleotides, the CDR3 is TGTGCCAGCAGTTCCGAGGACAGGTACTATGGCTACACCTTC. Its translation: CASSSEDRYYGYTF. The chain recombines TRBV28 with TRBJ1-2, with 7 nucleotides matching TRBD1. J lost 3 bases, V lost 4 bases, and 5 bases had no gene match. The CDR3 is 14 residues long. The germline CDR1 and CDR2 sequences are MDHEN and SYDVKM.

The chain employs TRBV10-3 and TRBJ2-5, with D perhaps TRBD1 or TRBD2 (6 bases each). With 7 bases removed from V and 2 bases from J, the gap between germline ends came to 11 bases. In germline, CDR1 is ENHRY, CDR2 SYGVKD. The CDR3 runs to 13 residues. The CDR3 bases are TGTGCCATCACATCGGGGGCTCAAGAGACCCAGTACTTC. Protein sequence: CAITSGAQETQYF.

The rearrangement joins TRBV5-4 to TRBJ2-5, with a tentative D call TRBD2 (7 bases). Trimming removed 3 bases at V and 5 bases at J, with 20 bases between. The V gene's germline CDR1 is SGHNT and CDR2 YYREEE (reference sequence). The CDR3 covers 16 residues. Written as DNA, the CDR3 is TGTGCCAGCAGCTCGTTACAGCGGGGAGGGGGGGAGACCCAGTACTTC. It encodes CASSSLQRGGGETQYF.

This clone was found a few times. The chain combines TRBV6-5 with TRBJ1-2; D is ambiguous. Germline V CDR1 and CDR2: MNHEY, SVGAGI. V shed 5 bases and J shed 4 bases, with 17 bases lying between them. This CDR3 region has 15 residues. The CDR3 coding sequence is TGTGCCAGCAGTCGACGGCAGGATAACGGCTATGGCTACACCTTC. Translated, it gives CASSRRQDNGYGYTF.

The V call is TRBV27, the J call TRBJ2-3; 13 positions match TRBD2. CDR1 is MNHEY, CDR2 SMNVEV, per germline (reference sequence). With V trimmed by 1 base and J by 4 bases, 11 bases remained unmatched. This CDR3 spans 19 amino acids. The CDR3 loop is CASSLWDLLAGGPADTQYF. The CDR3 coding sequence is TGTGCCAGCAGTTTATGGGACCTACTAGCGGGGGGGCCGGCAGATACGCAGTATTTT.

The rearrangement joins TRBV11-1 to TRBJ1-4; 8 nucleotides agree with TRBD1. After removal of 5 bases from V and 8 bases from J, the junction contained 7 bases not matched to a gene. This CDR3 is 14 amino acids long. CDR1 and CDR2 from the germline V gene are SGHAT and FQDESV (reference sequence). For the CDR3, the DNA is TGTGCCAGCAGCCCCGGACAGGGACGAGAAAAACTGTTTTTT. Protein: CASSPGQGREKLFF.

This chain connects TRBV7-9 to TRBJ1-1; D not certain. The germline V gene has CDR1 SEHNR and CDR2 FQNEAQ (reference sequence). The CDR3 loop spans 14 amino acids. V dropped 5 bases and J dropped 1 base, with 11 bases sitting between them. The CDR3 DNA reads TGTGCCAGCAGCATAGAGGCGAGGAACACTGAAGCTTTCTTT. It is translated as CASSIEARNTEAFF.

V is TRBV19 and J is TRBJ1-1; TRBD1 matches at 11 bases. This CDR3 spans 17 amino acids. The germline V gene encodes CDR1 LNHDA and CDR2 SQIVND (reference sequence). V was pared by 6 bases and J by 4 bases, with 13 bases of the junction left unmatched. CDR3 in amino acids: CASRPRTGGLGSTEAFF. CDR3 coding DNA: TGTGCCAGTAGACCTAGGACAGGGGGCTTGGGGTCCACTGAAGCTTTCTTT.

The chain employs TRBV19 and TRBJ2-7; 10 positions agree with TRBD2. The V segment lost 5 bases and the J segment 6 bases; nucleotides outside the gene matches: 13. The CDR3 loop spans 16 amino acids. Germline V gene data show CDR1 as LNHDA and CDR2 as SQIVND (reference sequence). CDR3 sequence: CASSVSGTSDQGEQYF. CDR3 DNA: TGTGCCAGTAGTGTCTCCGGGACTAGCGATCAAGGCGAGCAGTACTTC.

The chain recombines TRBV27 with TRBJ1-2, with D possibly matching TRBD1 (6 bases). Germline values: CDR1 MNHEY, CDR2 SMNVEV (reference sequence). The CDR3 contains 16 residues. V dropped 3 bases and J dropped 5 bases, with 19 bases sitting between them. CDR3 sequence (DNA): TGTGCCAGCAGTTTTGCGGACGACCGGGGGCCTTATGGCTACACCTTC. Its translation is CASSFADDRGPYGYTF.

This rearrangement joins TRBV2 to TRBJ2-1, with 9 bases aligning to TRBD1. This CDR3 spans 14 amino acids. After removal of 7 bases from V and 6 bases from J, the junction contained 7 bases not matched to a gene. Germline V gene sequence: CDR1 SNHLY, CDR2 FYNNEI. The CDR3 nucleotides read TGTGCCAGCATCCGGGACAGGGTTATCAATGAGCAGTTCTTC. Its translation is CASIRDRVINEQFF.

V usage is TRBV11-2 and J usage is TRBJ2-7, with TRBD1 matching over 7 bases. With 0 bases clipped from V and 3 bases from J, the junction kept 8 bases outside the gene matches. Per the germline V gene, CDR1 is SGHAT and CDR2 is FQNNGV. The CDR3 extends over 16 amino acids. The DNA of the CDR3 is TGTGCCAGCAGCTTAGATCCCGCAGGGGACAGCTACGAGCAGTACTTC. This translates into CASSLDPAGDSYEQYF.

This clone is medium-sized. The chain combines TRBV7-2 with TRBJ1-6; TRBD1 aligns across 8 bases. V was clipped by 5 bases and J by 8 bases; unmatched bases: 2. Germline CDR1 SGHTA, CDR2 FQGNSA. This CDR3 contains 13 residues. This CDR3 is CASSTTGDSPLHF. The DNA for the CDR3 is TGTGCCAGCAGCACGACAGGGGATTCACCCCTCCACTTT.

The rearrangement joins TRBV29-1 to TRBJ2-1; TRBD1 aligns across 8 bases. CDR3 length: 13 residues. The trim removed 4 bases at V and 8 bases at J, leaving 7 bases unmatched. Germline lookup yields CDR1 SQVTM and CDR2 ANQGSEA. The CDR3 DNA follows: TGCAGCGTTGTACGACAGGGGATCGATGAGCAGTTCTTC. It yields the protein CSVVRQGIDEQFF.

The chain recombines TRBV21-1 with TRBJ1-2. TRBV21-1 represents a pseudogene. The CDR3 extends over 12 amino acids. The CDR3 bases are TGTGCCAGCAGCATAACTAACTATGGCTACACCTTC. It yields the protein CASSITNYGYTF.

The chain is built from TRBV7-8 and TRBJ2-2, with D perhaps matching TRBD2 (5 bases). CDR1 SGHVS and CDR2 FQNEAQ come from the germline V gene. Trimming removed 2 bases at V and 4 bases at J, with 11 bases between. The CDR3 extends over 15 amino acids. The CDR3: CASSLRGFSTGELFF. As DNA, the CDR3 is TGTGCCAGCAGCTTACGAGGGTTTTCCACCGGGGAGCTGTTTTTT.